These 27 T cell receptor beta chains were all obtained from the same sample, sequenced in a study of blood T cells in healthy people across ages. Primers used in a second PCR of roughly 6 to 11 cycles were a sample-barcoded 5' primer and a J-beta primer mix. TCRdb independently ran MiXCR on the 5' RACE reads; one entry per CDR3 protein. This sample has hundreds of thousands of distinct CDR3 sequences, with over 20% found just once. Sequencing was carried out using blood. These receptors came from a man aged 65 to 85 in good health.

This CDR3 reads CSARNDGLGNEQFF. The CDR3 DNA follows: TGCAGTGCAAGAAACGACGGACTAGGCAATGAGCAGTTCTTC. This sequence joins TRBV20-1 and TRBJ2-1; 7 bases line up with TRBD2. J gave up 6 bases and V 6 bases, and 11 bases lay outside the gene matches. CDR3 length equals 14 residues. Germline V lookup: CDR1 DFQATT, CDR2 SNEGSKA (reference sequence).

This clonotype came up a few times. This chain connects TRBV20-1 to TRBJ2-7; TRBD1 matches 8 bases. The CDR3 extends over 15 amino acids. Germline V gives CDR1 DFQATT, CDR2 SNEGSKA (reference sequence). Trimming cost V 0 bases and J 5 bases; bases outside gene matches: 9. For the CDR3, the DNA is TGCAGTGCTAGAGACTATAGACAGGGGTTCGACGAGCAGTACTTC. Translating it yields CSARDYRQGFDEQYF.

This clonotype has just a few counts. The V gene is TRBV7-9, the J gene TRBJ2-5; TRBD2 might be the D (6 bases). Germline-derived CDR1 and CDR2 are SEHNR and FQNEAQ (reference sequence). V lost 5 bases and J lost 5, with 15 bases in between. This CDR3 has 14 amino acids. DNA of the CDR3: TGTGCCAGCAGCATGTGGAGGGGTGGGGAGACCCAGTACTTC. The encoded protein is CASSMWRGGETQYF.

The chain links TRBV29-1 to TRBJ1-2, with D hard to call. CDR1 and CDR2 from the germline V gene are SQVTM and ANQGSEA. CDR3 length equals 12 residues. V was clipped by 3 bases and J by 9 bases, with 14 bases between them. The CDR3 sequence is CSVDTLGSSYTF. The CDR3 region has the DNA TGCAGCGTTGACACTCTGGGTTCCAGCTACACCTTC.

V and J are TRBV28 and TRBJ2-7; D remains unclear. Trimming took off 2 bases at V and 3 bases at J, with 11 bases between the two ends. Germline values: CDR1 MDHEN, CDR2 SYDVKM. This CDR3 has 14 amino acids. The chain's CDR3 is CASSLRWAFYEQYF. DNA of the CDR3: TGTGCCAGCAGTTTAAGGTGGGCCTTCTACGAGCAGTACTTC.

This clonotype showed up just a few times. V is TRBV24-1 and J is TRBJ2-3; D possibly corresponds to TRBD2 (6 bases). The V end was cut by 9 bases, the J end by 3 bases, with 12 bases between. CDR1 KGHDR and CDR2 SFDVKD come from the germline V gene. The CDR3 is 13 residues long. The CDR3 is CATGGVGTDTQYF. The CDR3 DNA follows: TGTGCCACCGGAGGGGTGGGGACAGATACGCAGTATTTT.

This clonotype was counted a few times. The chain employs TRBV7-2 and TRBJ2-2, with a possible D match to TRBD2 (6 bases). There are 16 residues in the CDR3. Germline V CDR1 and CDR2: SGHTA, FQGNSA. Between the trimmed V and J ends, which lost 4 bases and 0 bases, there was a span of 12 bases. The CDR3 region is CASSSPGGTNTGELFF. The CDR3 DNA sequence: TGTGCCAGCAGCTCCCCTGGCGGGACGAACACCGGGGAGCTGTTTTTT.

V gene TRBV3-1 combines with J gene TRBJ2-5, with D possibly being TRBD2 (6 bases). CDR1 and CDR2 from the germline V gene are LGHDT and YNNKEL (reference sequence). The ends were cut back, 1 base at V and 7 bases at J, with 7 bases in the middle. The CDR3 extends over 12 amino acids. The CDR3 loop reads CASSQVEGTQYF. In nucleotides, the CDR3 is TGTGCCAGCAGCCAAGTGGAGGGGACCCAGTACTTC.

This clonotype was observed at least ten times. This chain connects TRBV20-1 to TRBJ2-1; D gene unclear. This CDR3 spans 11 amino acids. The V gene's germline CDR1 is DFQATT and CDR2 SNEGSKA (reference sequence). Trimming took 3 bases from V and 0 from J, leaving 0 bases between them. The CDR3 is CSASSYNEQFF. The CDR3 DNA reads TGCAGTGCTAGCTCCTACAATGAGCAGTTCTTC.

Concerning this clonotype: It may be a read error: a sequence one base away is much more abundant. Here the CDR3 omits its conserved ending phenylalanine or tryptophan, so a read error is the likely source. This chain joins TRBV7-2 and TRBJ2-1; D remains unclear. The closer fit of TRBJ2-7 to the DNA end suggests the J call may be wrong. Germline loops: CDR1 SGHTA, CDR2 FQGNSA. The CDR3 loop spans 15 amino acids. The CDR3, as DNA: TGTGCCAGCAGCTTAGCAGGCCAGGTGGGGTACGAGCAGTACCTC. It encodes CASSLAGQVGYEQYL.

This clonotype was seen at least ten times. The chain couples TRBV7-9 to TRBJ2-5; possibly TRBD1 or TRBD2 for D (6 bases each). The end of the DNA is better explained by TRBJ2-7, so the J call may be wrong. CDR3 length: 14 residues. Germline V lookup: CDR1 SEHNR, CDR2 FQNEAQ (reference sequence). The CDR3 coding sequence is TGTGCCAGCAGCTTAGTTGGGGGGCCCTACGAGCAGTACTTC. Translation gives CASSLVGGPYEQYF.

The chain combines TRBV28 with TRBJ1-1, with 8 bases lining up with TRBD1. Germline assignment: CDR1 MDHEN and CDR2 SYDVKM. The CDR3 runs to 14 residues. V dropped 6 bases and J dropped 2; count of bases not matched to a gene: 5. In DNA, the CDR3 is TGTGCCAGCAGCCGGACAGGGATCAACACTGAAGCTTTCTTT. This codes for CASSRTGINTEAFF.

This clonotype was seen at least ten times. The J gene is TRBJ2-2, the V gene TRBV6-6; D remains ambiguous. CDR3 length: 13 amino acids. V was shortened by 2 bases and J by 6 bases, with 7 bases between the two germline ends. In germline, CDR1 is MNHNY, CDR2 SVGAGI (reference sequence). The CDR3, as DNA: TGTGCCAGCAGTTACGCAGAGTCCGGGGAGCTGTTTTTT. It translates to CASSYAESGELFF.

There are a few counts of this clonotype. The chain has TRBV20-1 and TRBJ2-7; 8 bases line up with TRBD1. The end of the DNA fits TRBJ2-5 better, so the J call may be wrong. The germline CDR1 and CDR2 sequences are DFQATT and SNEGSKA (reference sequence). This CDR3 spans 15 amino acids. The CDR3 sequence is CSASGPGGAEETQYF. The CDR3 region has the DNA TGCAGTGCTAGTGGACCAGGGGGCGCAGAAGAGACCCAGTACTTC.

A word on this clonotype: Its ends do not fully match the called genes, so a read error is possible. The chain couples TRBV20-1 to TRBJ2-1, with D perhaps TRBD2 (6 bases). The CDR3 spans 13 residues. CDR1 is DFQATT, CDR2 SNEGSKA, per germline (reference sequence). The CDR3 reads CSARGDSHNEQFF. The CDR3 nucleotides are TGCAGTGCTAGGGGGGACTCCCACAATGAGCAGTTCTTC.

The chain is built from TRBV11-2 and TRBJ2-5, with D maybe TRBD1 (6 bases). The CDR3 extends over 16 amino acids. V was clipped by 3 bases and J by 2 bases, with 16 bases between them. The germline V gene has CDR1 SGHAT and CDR2 FQNNGV. The CDR3 is CASSFFLGARQETQYF. The DNA of the CDR3 is TGTGCCAGCAGCTTTTTTTTGGGGGCGCGGCAAGAGACCCAGTACTTC.

V and J are TRBV2 and TRBJ2-5, with 7 bases lining up with TRBD2. The J call is doubtful: the DNA matches TRBJ2-1 better. CDR3 size: 15 residues. CDR1 is SNHLY, CDR2 FYNNEI, per germline. Written as DNA, the CDR3 is TGTGCCAGCAGTTGGACTACGGGAGGAGTGGGGGAGCAGTTCTTC. This gives the protein CASSWTTGGVGEQFF.

The V and J genes are TRBV27 and TRBJ2-7; TRBD1 aligns across 8 bases. V gave up 7 bases and J gave up 5 bases; unmatched junction bases: 13. This CDR3 is built from 15 residues. The germline V gene has CDR1 MNHEY and CDR2 SMNVEV (reference sequence). CDR3 sequence reads: CASNPRTGGVNEQYF. The CDR3 DNA sequence: TGTGCCAGCAACCCCCGAACAGGGGGAGTCAACGAGCAGTACTTC.

This clonotype was recorded many times. J is TRBJ2-3 and V is TRBV9, with D unclear. From germline, CDR1 is SGDLS and CDR2 YYNGEE. CDR3 length: 15 amino acids. V lost 0 bases and J lost 0, with 8 bases in between. The CDR3 reads CASSVDGVSTDTQYF. CDR3 coding DNA: TGTGCCAGCAGCGTAGATGGGGTTAGCACAGATACGCAGTATTTT. Full variable domain (missing parts from reference TRBV9 and TRBJ2-3): DSGVTQTPKHLITATGQRVTLRCSPRSGDLSVYWYQQSLDQGLQFLIQYYNGEERAKGNILERFSAQQFPDLHSELNLSSLELGDSALYFCASSVDGVSTDTQYFGPGTRLTVL.

This clonotype turned up a few times. This sequence joins TRBV2 and TRBJ1-4; D unresolved. The V gene lost 4 bases and the J gene lost 10 bases, with 13 bases spanning the gap. Germline V gives CDR1 SNHLY, CDR2 FYNNEI. This CDR3 contains 13 residues. As DNA, the CDR3 is TGTGCCAGCAGTGGCGGGTCATACCTAAAACTGTTTTTT. The encoded protein is CASSGGSYLKLFF.

This clonotype was detected many times. The chain carries TRBV28 and TRBJ1-4, with D perhaps matching TRBD1 (5 bases). CDR1 and CDR2 from the germline V gene are MDHEN and SYDVKM. This CDR3 is 14 amino acids long. Between the trimmed V and J ends, which lost 2 bases and 8 bases, there was a span of 12 bases. CDR3 loop: CASSLAGLGEKLFF. The DNA for the CDR3 is TGTGCCAGCAGTTTAGCAGGGTTGGGGGAAAAACTGTTTTTT.

This rearrangement joins TRBV5-1 to TRBJ1-4; 10 nucleotides line up with TRBD1. V dropped 4 bases and J dropped 5; count of bases not matched to a gene: 5. Germline V gene lookup returns CDR1 SGHRS and CDR2 YFSETQ. The CDR3 covers 15 residues. The CDR3 loop is CASSTSGQGNEKLFF. In DNA form, the CDR3 reads TGCGCCAGCAGCACATCGGGACAGGGGAATGAAAAACTGTTTTTT. The complete variable domain, with remaining parts taken from reference TRBV5-1 and TRBJ1-4, reads KAGVTQTPRYLIKTRGQQVTLSCSPISGHRSVSWYQQTPGQGLQFLFEYFSETQRNKGNFPGRFSGRQFSNSRSEMNVSTLELGDSALYLCASSTSGQGNEKLFFGSGTQLSVL.

This clonotype was recorded a few times. CDR3 DNA: TGTGCCAGCAGCCAAGGGCTAGCGGGAGGGTATAGTGAGCAGTTCTTC. Translation: CASSQGLAGGYSEQFF. The genes are TRBV3-1 and TRBJ2-1; TRBD2 aligns across 12 bases. V shed 1 base, J shed 9 bases, and the junction held 7 bases outside the gene matches. Germline V gene data show CDR1 as LGHDT and CDR2 as YNNKEL (reference sequence). The CDR3 runs 16 residues.

The genes are TRBV20-1 and TRBJ2-5, with TRBD2 matching over 10 bases. The DNA end lines up better with TRBJ2-1; the J call may be wrong. The CDR3 spans 15 residues. CDR1 DFQATT and CDR2 SNEGSKA come from the germline V gene (reference sequence). The CDR3 loop is CSARRLAGLYNEQFF. The CDR3 coding sequence is TGCAGTGCTAGAAGACTAGCGGGCCTCTACAATGAGCAGTTCTTC.

The chain couples TRBV18 to TRBJ1-5; 7 bases fit TRBD1. Per the germline V gene, CDR1 is KGHSH and CDR2 is LQKENI. With 2 bases clipped from V and 5 bases from J, the junction kept 3 bases outside the gene matches. The CDR3 is 14 amino acids. The CDR3 sequence is CASSPDRAYQPQHF. CDR3 bases: TGTGCCAGCTCACCAGACAGGGCGTATCAGCCCCAGCATTTT.

The rearrangement links TRBV27 to TRBJ2-5; 10 nucleotides align to TRBD1. Germline V lookup: CDR1 MNHEY, CDR2 SMNVEV (reference sequence). This CDR3 has 15 residues. Losses at the gene ends were 8 bases for V and 7 bases for J; bases not matched to a gene: 13. This CDR3 is CASGAGQGSFVTQYF. The CDR3 DNA reads TGTGCCAGCGGGGCGGGACAGGGGAGCTTTGTGACCCAGTACTTC.

This clonotype occurred a few times. The chain combines TRBV6-1 with TRBJ1-1; D possibly corresponds to TRBD1 (5 bases). This CDR3 is 15 amino acids long. Trimming took off 5 bases at V and 1 base at J, with 14 bases between the two ends. Germline V gene sequence: CDR1 MNHNS, CDR2 SASEGT. The CDR3 DNA reads as TGTGCCAGCAGTCCCGGGGGGGAGTGGAACACTGAAGCTTTCTTT. This sequence encodes CASSPGGEWNTEAFF.